The 5 T cell receptor beta chains in this list originate from one sample, sequenced in a study of cytomegalovirus exposure and HLA in healthy donors. Use of 60 Vbeta and 13 Jbeta primers characterized the PCR. Libraries were prepared by immunoSEQ multiplex PCR; TCRdb keeps only in-frame clonotypes and omits some of them. The sample lists approximately 160,000 clones; over 65% were seen once. Sequenced: PBMCs. The receptor source for this set is a woman aged 25 to 39 in good health and CMV-seropositive.

This chain joins TRBV5-6 and TRBJ2-1; 10 bases align to TRBD2. Trimming at V came to 4 bases and at J to 3 bases, leaving 10 bases not matched to a gene. The CDR3 sequence is 17 residues long. Per germline, CDR1 SGHDT and CDR2 YYEEEE. DNA for the CDR3: TGTGCCAGCAGCCCCTCGGGGATAGCGGGAGGCTACAATGAGCAGTTCTTC. Its translation is CASSPSGIAGGYNEQFF.

V and J are TRBV28 and TRBJ2-2, with 7 bases matching TRBD1. The germline V gene has CDR1 MDHEN and CDR2 SYDVKM. Trimming removed 7 bases from V and 0 bases from J; junction bases left unmatched: 23. The CDR3 is 21 amino acids. Written as DNA, the CDR3 is TGTGCCAGCAATAGCCCCCTCTGGGACAGTAAACGTACCACGAACACCGGGGAGCTGTTTTTT. This gives the protein CASNSPLWDSKRTTNTGELFF.

The V and J genes are TRBV5-1 and TRBJ2-7; a weak D match, TRBD1 (5 bases). V dropped 1 base and J dropped 5 bases, with 16 bases sitting between them. This CDR3 is 15 amino acids long. Germline V gives CDR1 SGHRS, CDR2 YFSETQ. This CDR3 reads CASSLQSGFSNEQYF. In DNA, the CDR3 is TGCGCCAGCAGCTTGCAATCAGGGTTCTCGAACGAGCAGTACTTC.

The V and J genes are TRBV5-6 and TRBJ1-3; TRBD1 is a possible D gene (6 bases). V shed 4 bases and J shed 2 bases, with 13 bases lying between them. Germline V gives CDR1 SGHDT, CDR2 YYEEEE. The CDR3 totals 15 residues. In DNA form, the CDR3 reads TGTGCCAGCAGCCCTACCAACAGGGCTGGAAACACCATATATTTT. This translates into CASSPTNRAGNTIYF.

This clone was seen a few times. The chain uses TRBV7-8 and TRBJ2-1; D is perhaps TRBD1 (6 bases). In germline, CDR1 is SGHVS, CDR2 FQNEAQ. Trimming stripped 3 bases from V and 9 bases from J, with 12 bases between. The CDR3 consists of 13 residues. CDR3 nucleotide sequence: TGTGCCAGCAGCTTTACCCGACAGGCTGAGCAGTTCTTC. It encodes CASSFTRQAEQFF.